This T cell receptor beta chain stems from a study of T cell responses to AZD1222 COVID-19 vaccine (dated by TCRdb to the early 2020s). Context from the whole study: A total of under 250 trial participants underwent TCR sequencing, of whom about 210 had received two doses of AZD1222 and around 25 had received two doses of the MenACWY control vaccine. Trial participants were enrolled by age into 18-55, 56-69 and 70-plus year subgroups, with roughly 160, 29 and 62 TCR-sequenced participants respectively. Study-wide findings and limitations: No day 14 peak-response samples were available, so repertoires were characterized only after the peak T cell response. In the small 56-69-year group, the increase in depth fell short of significance, most likely because of low power. After two AZD1222 doses, both the breadth and the depth of spike-specific TCRs were significantly higher than at day 0 and than in MenACWY recipients. Only five to seven AZD1222 recipients were SARS-CoV-2 seropositive at baseline, limiting conclusions about previously exposed vaccinees. Epitopes outside the regions mutated in the B.1.351 and B.1.1.7 variants were reportedly recognized by nearly half of the unique spike-specific TCRs. The whole spike protein was spanned by vaccine-associated CD4 TCRs, and dominant responses were seen in regions 160-218 and 743-854. Participants were mostly white British and included more females than males, and it was suggested by the authors that clonal diversity may have been underestimated.

The germline V gene gives CDR1 as SQVTM and CDR2 as ANQGSEA. The CDR3 holds 12 amino acids from the cysteine to the phenylalanine. The entry retains the CDR3 DNA only, 36 bases that are in frame from base 1. V was cut back by 7 bases and J by 5 bases, leaving a gap of 14 bases between them. The time point label, as the study defines it: about 28 days (+/-7) after the second vaccine dose. Because spike-specific TCR depth and breadth did not differ between the two schedules, AZD1222 recipients who got a second dose at roughly 4 weeks were pooled with those who got a second dose at roughly 12 weeks. The vaccinee samples were drawn from two UK trials, COV001 and COV002, one of which was a single-blind randomized controlled phase 2/3 trial testing AZD1222 (ChAdOx1 nCoV-19) in healthy adults. For TCRbeta chain sequencing, PBMC samples were collected from trial participants at day 0 and at day 28 after the second dose.

As concerns this clone: No antigen is known for it. No quality values exist for individual bases; no much larger clone is one base distant.

The CDR3 regions of human TCRbeta chains were subjected to immunosequencing. The original methods were these. TCRs in the repertoires were matched against a reference library of SARS-CoV-2-specific TCRs that had been generated with the MIRA antigen-specificity platform. Breadth meant the fraction of unique TCRs that were SARS-CoV-2-associated, whereas depth meant the fraction of total T cells that were SARS-CoV-2-associated. Using the MIRA data, each spike-specific TCR was mapped to the spike region that the TCR reacts to and placed in a CD4 or CD8 class. Log10-transformed breadth and depth values were compared by one-way ANOVA with Sidak's multiple comparisons tests. TCRdb limited this immuneACCESS table to in-frame rearrangements with V and J called. A share of clones is missing; checked studies link under half to unresolved V genes, and the rest is unexplained. The V and J calls and clone size come from that table; D and trimming were worked out from the DNA. The sample data list 100,000 to 150,000 clones, and 75% to 95% of these were observed just once. The top ten clones comprise 1.5% to 2% of the sample.

The starting material was peripheral blood, obtained 28 days after the second AZD1222 dose. The receptor chain draws on TRBV29-1 and TRBJ1-2, with TRBD1 as a weak D call on 6 bases. This clonotype originated in an adult who received the AZD1222 COVID-19 vaccine. The CDR3 in this case is CSDWGLTYGYTF. Read as DNA, the sequence is TGCAGCGATTGGGGGCTTACGTATGGCTACACCTTC. The full variable domain, with segments outside the CDR3 supplied by the reference TRBV29-1 and TRBJ1-2 proteins, appears as SAVISQKPSRDICQRGTSLTIQCQVDSQVTMMFWYRQQPGQSLTLIATANQGSEATYESGFVIDKFPISRPNLTFSTLTVSNMSPEDSSIYLCSDWGLTYGYTFGSGTRLTVV.